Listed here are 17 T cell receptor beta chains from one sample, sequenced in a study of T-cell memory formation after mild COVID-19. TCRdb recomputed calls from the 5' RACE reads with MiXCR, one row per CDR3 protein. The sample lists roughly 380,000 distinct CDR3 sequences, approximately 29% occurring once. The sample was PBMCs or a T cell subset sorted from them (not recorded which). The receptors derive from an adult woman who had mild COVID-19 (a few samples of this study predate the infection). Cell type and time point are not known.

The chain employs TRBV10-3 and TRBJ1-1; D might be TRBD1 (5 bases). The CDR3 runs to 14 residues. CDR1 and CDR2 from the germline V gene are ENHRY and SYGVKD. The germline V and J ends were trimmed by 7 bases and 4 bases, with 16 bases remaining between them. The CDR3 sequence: CAITRTLTGTEAFF. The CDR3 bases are TGTGCCATCACCAGGACACTCACCGGCACTGAAGCTTTCTTT.

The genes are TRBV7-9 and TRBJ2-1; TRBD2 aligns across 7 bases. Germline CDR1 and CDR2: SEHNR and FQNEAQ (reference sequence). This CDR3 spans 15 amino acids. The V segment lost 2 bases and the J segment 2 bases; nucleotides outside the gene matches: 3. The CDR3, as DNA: TGTGCCAGCAGCTTACAGAGCGGGGCCTACAATGAGCAGTTCTTC. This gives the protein CASSLQSGAYNEQFF. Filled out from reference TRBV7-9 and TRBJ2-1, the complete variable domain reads DTGVSQNPRHKITKRGQNVTFRCDPISEHNRLYWYRQTLGQGPEFLTYFQNEAQLEKSRLLSDRFSAERPKGSFSTLEIQRTEQGDSAMYLCASSLQSGAYNEQFFGPGTRLTVL.

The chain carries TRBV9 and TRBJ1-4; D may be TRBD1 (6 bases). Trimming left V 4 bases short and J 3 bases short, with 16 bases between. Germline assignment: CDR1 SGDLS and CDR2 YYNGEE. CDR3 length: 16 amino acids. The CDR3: CASSYSGGPSNEKLFF. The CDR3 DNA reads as TGTGCCAGCAGCTACTCTGGGGGGCCCTCTAATGAAAAACTGTTTTTT. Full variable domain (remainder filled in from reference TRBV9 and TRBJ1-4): DSGVTQTPKHLITATGQRVTLRCSPRSGDLSVYWYQQSLDQGLQFLIQYYNGEERAKGNILERFSAQQFPDLHSELNLSSLELGDSALYFCASSYSGGPSNEKLFFGSGTQLSVL.

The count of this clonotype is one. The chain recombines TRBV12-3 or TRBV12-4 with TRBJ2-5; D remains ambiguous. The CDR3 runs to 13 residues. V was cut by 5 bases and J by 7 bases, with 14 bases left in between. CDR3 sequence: CASSRKGWATQYF. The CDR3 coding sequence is TGTGCCAGCAGTCGTAAAGGGTGGGCGACCCAGTACTTC.

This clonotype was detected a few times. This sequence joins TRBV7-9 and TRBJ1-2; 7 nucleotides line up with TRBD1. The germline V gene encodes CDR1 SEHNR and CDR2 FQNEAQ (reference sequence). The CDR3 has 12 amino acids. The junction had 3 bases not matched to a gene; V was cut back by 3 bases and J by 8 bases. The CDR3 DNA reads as TGTGCCAGCAGCTTGACAGGGAAGGGCTACACCTTC. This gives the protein CASSLTGKGYTF.

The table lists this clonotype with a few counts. The CDR3, as DNA: TGTGCCAGCAGCCCATTGTTGGGGAGCTACTACGAGCAGTACTTC. This codes for CASSPLLGSYYEQYF. J is TRBJ2-7 and V is TRBV7-2, with D perhaps matching TRBD2 (5 bases). CDR3 size: 15 residues. Germline CDR1 SGHTA, CDR2 FQGNSA. V lost 5 bases, J lost 3 bases, and 17 bases lay in between.

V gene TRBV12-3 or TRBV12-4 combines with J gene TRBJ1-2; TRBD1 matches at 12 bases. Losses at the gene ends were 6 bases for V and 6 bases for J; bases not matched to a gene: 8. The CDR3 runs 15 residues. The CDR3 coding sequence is TGTGCCAGCAGAACCTCGGGACAGGGGGCGAATGGCTACACCTTC. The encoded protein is CASRTSGQGANGYTF.

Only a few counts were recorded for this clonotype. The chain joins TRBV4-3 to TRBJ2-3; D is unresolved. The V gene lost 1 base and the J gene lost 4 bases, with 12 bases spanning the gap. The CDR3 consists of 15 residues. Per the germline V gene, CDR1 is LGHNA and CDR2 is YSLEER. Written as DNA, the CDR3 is TGCGCCAGCAGCCAAGCCACGGGTACGGCAGATACGCAGTATTTT. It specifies CASSQATGTADTQYF.

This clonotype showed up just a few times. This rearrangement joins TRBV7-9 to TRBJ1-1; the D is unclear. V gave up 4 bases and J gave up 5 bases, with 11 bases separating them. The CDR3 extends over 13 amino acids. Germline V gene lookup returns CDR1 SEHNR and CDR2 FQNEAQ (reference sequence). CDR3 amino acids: CASSYYSGTEAFF. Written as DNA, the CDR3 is TGTGCCAGCAGCTATTACTCGGGTACTGAAGCTTTCTTT.

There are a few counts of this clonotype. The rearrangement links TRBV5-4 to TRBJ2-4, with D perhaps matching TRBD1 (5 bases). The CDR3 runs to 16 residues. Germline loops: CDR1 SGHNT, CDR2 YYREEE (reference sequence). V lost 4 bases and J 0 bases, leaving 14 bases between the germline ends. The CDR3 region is CASSRDSDPAKNIQYF. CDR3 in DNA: TGTGCCAGCAGCCGTGACAGCGATCCAGCCAAAAACATTCAGTACTTC.

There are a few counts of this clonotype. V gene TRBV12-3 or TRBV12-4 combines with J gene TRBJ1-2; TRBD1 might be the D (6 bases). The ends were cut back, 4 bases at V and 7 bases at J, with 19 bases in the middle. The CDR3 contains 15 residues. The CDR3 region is CASSSELQGRSGYTF. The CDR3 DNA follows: TGTGCCAGCAGTTCAGAACTTCAGGGGAGGAGTGGCTACACCTTC.

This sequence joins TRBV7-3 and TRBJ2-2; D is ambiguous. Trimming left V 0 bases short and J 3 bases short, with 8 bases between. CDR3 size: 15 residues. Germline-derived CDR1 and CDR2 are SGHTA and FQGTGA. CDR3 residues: CASSLTGGDTGELFF. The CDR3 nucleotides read TGTGCCAGCAGCTTAACGGGTGGAGACACCGGGGAGCTGTTTTTT.

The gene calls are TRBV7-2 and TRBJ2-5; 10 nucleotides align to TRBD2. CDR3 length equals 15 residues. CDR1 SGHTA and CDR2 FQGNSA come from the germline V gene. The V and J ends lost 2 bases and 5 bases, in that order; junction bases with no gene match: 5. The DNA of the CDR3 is TGTGCCAGCAGCTTATCAGCGGGAGGGTGGGAGACCCAGTACTTC. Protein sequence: CASSLSAGGWETQYF. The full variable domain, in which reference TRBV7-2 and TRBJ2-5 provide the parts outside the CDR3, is GAGVSQSPSNKVTEKGKDVELRCDPISGHTALYWYRQSLGQGLEFLIYFQGNSAPDKSGLPSDRFSAERTGGSVSTLTIQRTQQEDSAVYLCASSLSAGGWETQYFGPGTRLLVL.

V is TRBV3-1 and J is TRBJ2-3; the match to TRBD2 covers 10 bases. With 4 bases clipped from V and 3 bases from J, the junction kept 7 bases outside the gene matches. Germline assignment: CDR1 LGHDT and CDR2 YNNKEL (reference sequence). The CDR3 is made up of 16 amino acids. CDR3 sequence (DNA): TGTGCCAGCAGCCGAGCTAGCGGGAGTAGTACAGATACGCAGTATTTT. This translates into CASSRASGSSTDTQYF.

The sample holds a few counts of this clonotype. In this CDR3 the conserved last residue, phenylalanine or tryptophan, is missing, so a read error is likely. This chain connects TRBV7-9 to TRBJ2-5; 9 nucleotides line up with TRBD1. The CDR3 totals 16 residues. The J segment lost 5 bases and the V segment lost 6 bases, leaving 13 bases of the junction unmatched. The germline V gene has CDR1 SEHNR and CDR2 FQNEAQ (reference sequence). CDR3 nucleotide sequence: TGTGCCAGCAGGGCCAACAGGGGGCTCGGCGGGGAGACCCAGTACATC. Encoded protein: CASRANRGLGGETQYI.

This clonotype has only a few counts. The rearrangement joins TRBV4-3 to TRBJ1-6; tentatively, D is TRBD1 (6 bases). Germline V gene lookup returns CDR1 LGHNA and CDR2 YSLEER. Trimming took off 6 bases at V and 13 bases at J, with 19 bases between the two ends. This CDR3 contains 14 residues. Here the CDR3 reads CASSQGTSLDPLHF. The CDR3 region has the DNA TGCGCCAGCAGTCAGGGGACGTCCCTTGATCCCCTCCACTTT.

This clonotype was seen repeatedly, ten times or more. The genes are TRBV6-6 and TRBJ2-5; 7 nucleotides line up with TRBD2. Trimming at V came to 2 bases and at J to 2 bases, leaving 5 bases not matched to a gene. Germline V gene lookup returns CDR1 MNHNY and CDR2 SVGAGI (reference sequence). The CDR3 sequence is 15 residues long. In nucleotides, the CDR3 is TGTGCCAGCAGTTACGCCGGGACTAATCAAGAGACCCAGTACTTC. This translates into CASSYAGTNQETQYF.